The 5 T cell receptor beta chains below come from one sample, sequenced in a study of a mutant IDH1 vaccine in newly diagnosed glioma. Time point specified: baseline, week 1 (first vaccination visit). Treatment specified: pre-vaccination baseline after standard-of-care therapy. Sequencing was performed with immunoSEQ multiplex PCR; in TCRdb, only in-frame clones are kept and a portion is missing. The data contain around 53,000 clones, roughly 85% of them singletons. The sequencing here drew on PBMCs, taken from a glioma patient treated with radiotherapy, temozolomide or both. Every receptor here comes from a man aged 40-55 years with glioma.

The V and J genes are TRBV7-2 and TRBJ2-7; 7 bases fit TRBD2. The V gene's germline CDR1 is SGHTA and CDR2 FQGNSA. Unmatched junction bases numbered 3, after V lost 1 base and J lost 0 bases. The CDR3 is 15 residues long. CDR3 DNA sequence: TGTGCCAGCAGCTTAGGACTAGCCCCCTCCTACGAGCAGTACTTC. Protein: CASSLGLAPSYEQYF.

This chain uses TRBV7-9 with TRBJ2-1, with no clear D. CDR1 is SEHNR, CDR2 FQNEAQ, per germline (reference sequence). This CDR3 has 16 amino acids. Between the trimmed V and J ends, which lost 5 bases and 0 bases, there was a span of 14 bases. CDR3: CASSPYPLSSYNEQFF. CDR3 nucleotide sequence: TGTGCCAGCAGCCCATACCCGTTGAGCTCCTACAATGAGCAGTTCTTC. Together with reference TRBV7-9 and TRBJ2-1, the CDR3 gives the full variable domain: DTGVSQNPRHKITKRGQNVTFRCDPISEHNRLYWYRQTLGQGPEFLTYFQNEAQLEKSRLLSDRFSAERPKGSFSTLEIQRTEQGDSAMYLCASSPYPLSSYNEQFFGPGTRLTVL.

V is TRBV6-8 and J is TRBJ2-7, with 9 bases lining up with TRBD2. The CDR3 spans 16 residues. Per the germline V gene, CDR1 is MNHGY and CDR2 is SAAAGT. V was pared by 6 bases and J by 8 bases, with 17 bases of the junction left unmatched. This CDR3 reads CASRRSLSGRRCQQYF. The CDR3 DNA sequence: TGTGCCAGCAGGAGGTCGCTTAGCGGGAGAAGATGCCAGCAGTACTTC.

The gene calls are TRBV25-1 and TRBJ2-4; 7 bases align to TRBD2. The CDR3 runs to 17 residues. The germline gives CDR1 MGHDK, CDR2 SYGVNS. V lost 4 bases and J lost 0; bases outside the gene matches: 9. The CDR3 bases are TGTGCCAGCAGTGCTACTAGCGTCCGACTAGCCAAAAACATTCAGTACTTC. Its translation: CASSATSVRLAKNIQYF.

V usage is TRBV7-2 and J usage is TRBJ2-7; no clear D. The germline CDR1 and CDR2 sequences are SGHTA and FQGNSA. This CDR3 has 11 residues. V was shortened by 6 bases and J by 2 bases, with 5 bases between the two germline ends. DNA of the CDR3: TGTGCCAGCAGTGGAGCCTACGAGCAGTACTTC. It is translated as CASSGAYEQYF. Based on the CDR3 plus reference TRBV7-2 and TRBJ2-7, the full variable domain is GAGVSQSPSNKVTEKGKDVELRCDPISGHTALYWYRQSLGQGLEFLIYFQGNSAPDKSGLPSDRFSAERTGGSVSTLTIQRTQQEDSAVYLCASSGAYEQYFGPGTRLTVT.